The source of this T cell receptor beta chain is a study of CD8+ T cells in alopecia areata. Whole-study context: Scoring of treated patients' severity used the percentage of affected scalp area.

cDNA reverse transcribed from extracted RNA served as the sequencing template. Produced via immunoSEQ multiplex PCR; TCRdb's table is partial and in-frame only. In the table there are more than 140,000 clones, roughly 86% of which are singletons. Whole-study results and caveats: Clonality in the scalp and expanded CD8+ clones ranked among the top 100 were significantly decreased by tofacitinib. Many expanded lesional clones remained in scalp and blood on tofacitinib.

The treatment denotes: oral pan-JAK inhibitor, 5-10 mg twice daily. Note on this clone: Its specificity is not known.

Trimming took 5 bases from V and 6 from J, leaving 12 bases between them. The V gene's germline CDR1 is SEHNR and CDR2 FQNEAQ (reference sequence). CDR3 length equals 13 residues. The chain uses TRBV7-9 and TRBJ2-3; D unclear. This sequence was found in a human donor with alopecia areata. The specimen was CD8+ T cells sorted from blood, collected at week 4, from a patient treated with tofacitinib. The CDR3 loop reads CASSRPSGDTQYF. CDR3 sequence (DNA): TGTGCCAGCAGCCGACCAAGTGGCGATACGCAGTATTTT. Combining the CDR3 with reference TRBV7-9 and TRBJ2-3 gives the whole variable domain DTGVSQNPRHKITKRGQNVTFRCDPISEHNRLYWYRQTLGQGPEFLTYFQNEAQLEKSRLLSDRFSAERPKGSFSTLEIQRTEQGDSAMYLCASSRPSGDTQYFGPGTRLTVL.